This is a list of T cell receptor beta chains from one sample in a study of cytomegalovirus exposure and HLA in healthy donors. Sequencing was performed with immunoSEQ multiplex PCR; in TCRdb, only in-frame clones are kept and a portion is missing. The data contain tens of thousands of clones, roughly 79% of them singletons. Material: PBMCs. The receptor set was obtained from a man aged 50 or older in good health and CMV-seronegative. The CDR3 runs from the conserved cysteine through the conserved F or W. The order of the fields is V gene, J gene, clone size, D gene, CDR3 DNA, CDR3 protein. A D gene is named only where the DNA matches it firmly. Part of the rows lack a size; the others show once, few, many or a class for expanded clones.

TRBV19	TRBJ1-2	few	.	TGTGCCAGTAGTCGGGGGGTCAACTATGGCTACACCTTC	CASSRGVNYGYTF
TRBV5-4	TRBJ2-1	few	.	TGTGCCAAGACACAGGATGAGCAGTTCTTC	CAKTQDEQFF
TRBV28	TRBJ1-5	.	.	TGTGCCAGCAGCGGCATAGACAAACAGCCCCAGCATTTT	CASSGIDKQPQHF
TRBV4-1	TRBJ1-4	.	TRBD1	TGCGCCAGCAGAAGGACAGGGGGTGAAAAACTGTTTTTT	CASRRTGGEKLFF
TRBV2	TRBJ1-2	.	.	TGTGCCAGCAGTGCAGGCCAGGACTATGGCTACACCTTC	CASSAGQDYGYTF
TRBV7-9	TRBJ1-5	.	TRBD1	TGTGCCAGCAGCACGGGACAGAATCAGCCCCAGCATTTT	CASSTGQNQPQHF
TRBV5-3	TRBJ1-5	.	.	TGTGCCGTTTTTGCCGCCCCAGGGTACAATCAGCCCCAGCATTTT	CAVFAAPGYNQPQHF
TRBV15	TRBJ2-1	.	.	TGTGCCACCAGCGGAGCGGCGGTGAGCTCCTACAATGAGCAGTTCTTC	CATSGAAVSSYNEQFF
TRBV2	TRBJ2-4	.	.	TGTGCCAGCAGTGAATTACTAGCCAAAAACATTCAGTACTTC	CASSELLAKNIQYF
TRBV4-2	TRBJ2-1	.	TRBD1	TGTGCCAGCAGCCACCATGGACAGGAGCTCTACAATGAGCAGTTCTTC	CASSHHGQELYNEQFF
TRBV4-1	TRBJ1-4	.	.	TGCGCCAGCAGCCAGCAAGAGCGGGATGAAAAACTGTTTTTT	CASSQQERDEKLFF
TRBV19	TRBJ1-1	.	TRBD1	TGTGCCAGTAAATTGGGACAGCACTACACTGAAGCTTTCTTT	CASKLGQHYTEAFF
TRBV19	TRBJ1-1	once	.	TGTGCCAGTAGTAAACCGCCGACAGGCCCAAACACTGAAGCTTTCTTT	CASSKPPTGPNTEAFF
TRBV7-3	TRBJ2-7	.	TRBD1	TGTGCCAGCAGTCCGGACAGGGTCGAGCAGTACTTC	CASSPDRVEQYF
TRBV20-1	TRBJ2-3	.	.	TGCAGTGCTAGCTGGGAGAATACGCAGTATTTT	CSASWENTQYF
TRBV5-4	TRBJ1-2	.	TRBD1	TGTGCCAGCAGCAACTGGGACAGGGGATTTGACTATGGCTACACCTTC	CASSNWDRGFDYGYTF
TRBV28	TRBJ1-3	.	.	TGTGCCAGCAGAATGGAGGGCAACTCTGGAAACACCATATATTTT	CASRMEGNSGNTIYF
TRBV6-5	TRBJ2-5	few	.	TGTGCCAGCAGTCCCGGGACACGAGACCAAGAGACCCAGTACTTC	CASSPGTRDQETQYF
TRBV6-1	TRBJ2-3	.	.	TGTGCCAGCAGTGAATTCTCCGGTATTAACACAGATACGCAGTATTTT	CASSEFSGINTDTQYF
TRBV30	TRBJ1-6	.	.	TGTGCCTGGAGTAGGACAAGTCCTGGTTCACCCCTCCACTTT	CAWSRTSPGSPLHF
TRBV4-1	TRBJ2-7	.	TRBD1	TGCGCCAGCAGCCCCCCAGGGGGACACGAGCAGTACTTC	CASSPPGGHEQYF
TRBV28	TRBJ1-1	.	.	TGTGCCAGCTTTCCTTATTTGAACACTGAAGCTTTCTTT	CASFPYLNTEAFF
TRBV19	TRBJ1-4	.	TRBD1	TGTGCCAGTAGTACGGGACAGGAAGGAATGAAAAAACTGTTTTTT	CASSTGQEGMKKLFF
TRBV7-6	TRBJ2-5	few	.	TGTGCCAGCAGCTTAGTGGGGGCGGCCCAGTACTTC	CASSLVGAAQYF
TRBV11-3	TRBJ2-1	.	TRBD1	TGTGCCAGCAGCTTAGCCCAGGGGGCGATCAATGAGCAGTTCTTC	CASSLAQGAINEQFF
TRBV6-5	TRBJ1-2	.	TRBD1	TGTGCCAGCCGTAAGGCAGGGGGCGCGAAAGGCTACACCTTC	CASRKAGGAKGYTF
TRBV2	TRBJ2-5	.	.	TGTGCCAGCAGGCGGGGAGGACAAGAGACCCAGTACTTC	CASRRGGQETQYF
TRBV27	TRBJ1-2	once	.	TGTGCCAGCAGTTTCCTGGGAGGGACCTATGGCTACACCTTC	CASSFLGGTYGYTF
TRBV6-4	TRBJ1-6	.	.	TGTGCCAGCAGTGACGGAAAGGGGTCTTCACCCCTCCACTTT	CASSDGKGSSPLHF
TRBV7-9	TRBJ2-3	.	TRBD2	TGTGCCAGCAGCTTGGGGGGGGACACAGATACGCAGTATTTT	CASSLGGDTDTQYF
TRBV4-1	TRBJ1-2	.	.	TGCGCCAGCAGCCAAGGGTCAGGGAACTATGGCTACACCTTC	CASSQGSGNYGYTF
TRBV11-3	TRBJ2-1	.	TRBD2	TGTGCCAGCAGCTCAGTTGCGGGACTAGTTGGGGATGGCTCCTATAATGAGCAGTTCTTC	CASSSVAGLVGDGSYNEQFF
TRBV28	TRBJ1-6	.	TRBD1	TGTGCCAGCAGTCTTCGGACAGGGACGGTTTGGTATGGATCACCCCTCCACTTT	CASSLRTGTVWYGSPLHF
TRBV27	TRBJ2-7	.	TRBD1	TGTGCCAGCAGTTTGGGGGGGACAGGGGCCCCCTACGAGCAGTACTTC	CASSLGGTGAPYEQYF
TRBV6-1	TRBJ1-5	.	TRBD1	TGTGCCAGCAGCGCAGGGGGCAACCAGCCCCAGCATTTT	CASSAGGNQPQHF
TRBV2	TRBJ2-1	.	TRBD2	TGTGCCAGCAGTGAACTAGCGGTGAACAATGAGCAGTTCTTC	CASSELAVNNEQFF
TRBV13	TRBJ2-3	.	.	TGTGCCAGCAGCTTAATGACCTCCTTGGTGGAGTTCACAGATACGCAGTATTTT	CASSLMTSLVEFTDTQYF
TRBV18	TRBJ1-1	.	TRBD1	TGTGCCAGCTCATCGGACAGGATGAACACTGAAGCTTTCTTT	CASSSDRMNTEAFF
TRBV4-1	TRBJ2-7	.	TRBD1	TGCGCCAGCAGCCAGCCAACGACAGGGGCATCTTCCTACGAGCAGTACTTC	CASSQPTTGASSYEQYF
TRBV18	TRBJ2-7	.	TRBD2	TGTGCCAGCTCACCAGCGGGACTAGCGGGGTCCGAGCAGTACTTC	CASSPAGLAGSEQYF
TRBV19	TRBJ1-5	.	TRBD1	TGTGCCAGTAGCCTTTCGACAGGGGGCGGGAATGGTCAGCCCCAGCATTTT	CASSLSTGGGNGQPQHF
TRBV28	TRBJ1-4	.	TRBD1	TGTGCCAGCAGTTTTTGGGGACAGGGTAATGAAAAACTGTTTTTT	CASSFWGQGNEKLFF
TRBV6-5	TRBJ2-7	few	.	TGTGCCAGCAGCCAAGGACACAGCTACGAGCAGTACTTC	CASSQGHSYEQYF
TRBV6-1	TRBJ2-1	few	.	TGTGCCAGCAGTGGGTCTAGCTTGGCCGCGATACAGTTCTTC	CASSGSSLAAIQFF
TRBV5-4	TRBJ2-2	once	.	TGTGCCAGCGCTGGGGGGGGGCCAGGGAACACCGGGGAGCTGTTTTTT	CASAGGGPGNTGELFF
TRBV30	TRBJ1-4	.	.	TGTGCCTGGAGCGTCAGGGTAAATGAAAAACTGTTTTTT	CAWSVRVNEKLFF
TRBV29-1	TRBJ1-1	.	.	TGCAGCGTTGATTCCGGGGGGGCTTTCTTT	CSVDSGGAFF
TRBV5-4	TRBJ2-3	few	.	TGTGCCAGCAGCTTGCTGACAGACACAGATACGCAGTATTTT	CASSLLTDTDTQYF
TRBV5-1	TRBJ1-1	.	.	TGCGCCAGCAGCTTGGGGTCCAGGACAGTGAACACTGAAGCTTTCTTT	CASSLGSRTVNTEAFF
TRBV7-2	TRBJ1-6	.	TRBD1	TGTGCCAGCACCGGACAGGGACGTCCCTATAATTCACCCCTCCACTTT	CASTGQGRPYNSPLHF
TRBV6-1	TRBJ2-1	.	TRBD2	TGTGCCAGCAGTGCTCTAGCGGGGGGGTACAATGAGCAGTTCTTC	CASSALAGGYNEQFF
TRBV19	TRBJ1-2	.	.	TGTGCCAGTAGTATCCCGACAGGCGAGAACTATGGCTACACCTTC	CASSIPTGENYGYTF
TRBV7-9	TRBJ1-1	.	TRBD1	TGTGCCAGCAGCCCCTGGACAGGTCAGGTTATGAACACTGAAGCTTTCTTT	CASSPWTGQVMNTEAFF
TRBV27	TRBJ2-1	few	TRBD2	TGTGCCAGCAGTCCGGGCTTTGGTAGCGGGGGGAATGAGCAGTTCTTC	CASSPGFGSGGNEQFF
TRBV19	TRBJ1-1	.	.	TGTGCCAGTAGTTGGACAGAGAACACTGAAGCTTTCTTT	CASSWTENTEAFF